By frequency in the sample, the clone carrying this T cell receptor beta chain is large. The target antigen is unknown. Since the library was made to target alpha chains, this beta chain is a stray read and its abundance is not meaningful. Time point specified: sample taken at primary tumor resection. The data were taken from a study of spatial heterogeneity in lung cancer. Study observations and caveats: Tumor mutation counts were tracked by expanded intratumoral alpha and beta TCR counts.

TCRdb re-analysed the 5' RACE reads in MiXCR, keeping a single row per CDR3 protein. The repertoire holds about 800 distinct CDR3 sequences, around 15% seen once, with 16% in the top ten. The germline V gene has CDR1 SEHNR and CDR2 FQNEAQ (reference sequence). The CDR3 runs to 13 residues. Trimming removed 6 bases at V and 10 bases at J, with 19 bases between. This sequence originates from a male donor with early-stage non-small cell lung cancer. This chain connects TRBV7-9 to TRBJ2-7, with no clear D. The sequenced sample was lung tumor tissue, obtained at surgery. CDR3 sequence reads: CASRPTGTEHQYF. The CDR3 DNA follows: TGTGCCAGCAGACCGACCGGAACCGAGCATCAGTACTTC.